This paragraph covers one T cell receptor (beta chain) sequence. In TCRdb, the multiplex PCR reads were re-called with MiXCR into one record per CDR3 protein. The data contain 150,000 to 250,000 distinct CDR3 sequences, 31% of them singletons. This entry comes from a study of breast tumors, draining lymph nodes, adjacent tissues. Breast cancer patients provided tissue from their axillary draining lymph nodes. The sequencing input was axillary lymph node tissue. This TCR was sampled from a female donor with breast cancer. Some clones in this sample may be carry-over from other donors' samples.

The CDR3: CASSPQFPSENTEAFF. The DNA of the CDR3 is TGTGCCAGCTCACCCCAGTTTCCGTCCGAGAACACTGAAGCTTTCTTT. The chain employs TRBV18 and TRBJ1-1, with no clear D. V was pared by 3 bases and J by 1 base, with 15 bases between. This CDR3 comprises 16 residues. The germline V gene has CDR1 KGHSH and CDR2 LQKENI.